This record covers a single T cell receptor (beta chain). The antigen is undetermined. Amplification used 60 Vbeta primers and 13 Jbeta primers. Sequencing used immunoSEQ multiplex PCR; TCRdb keeps in-frame clones, though not all of them. Of about 120,000 clones listed, around 80% are singletons. This specimen belongs to a study of cytomegalovirus exposure and HLA in healthy donors. The study's findings and limits: The likely explanation for a cluster of highly shared sequence variants was sequencing artifact. A later analysis linked some 17,000 TCR beta sequences to HLA alleles at 0.05 false discovery rate. A further, later analysis showed that HLA-associated TCR beta chains (compared with equally common others) were more clonally expanded.

Germline CDR1 and CDR2: ENHRY and SYGVKD. The V and J ends lost 6 bases and 3 bases respectively, with 10 bases between them. The length of the CDR3 is 13 residues. Sequenced sample: PBMCs. The V gene is TRBV10-3, the J gene TRBJ2-3, with D possibly TRBD2 on 5 matching bases. The source is a female donor in good health and CMV-seronegative. Here the CDR3 reads CAIRLASTDTQYF. In DNA, the CDR3 is TGTGCCATCAGGTTAGCGAGTACAGATACGCAGTATTTT.